This T cell receptor beta chain appears in the sequencing data of a study of blood T cell repertoires in COVID-19. Study-level information: Each recovered donor of Cohort 3 presented with two negative PCRs, clearance, or symptom resolution. Specimens from acute and convalescent COVID-19 originated in the United States, Italy and Spain. From T cells, B-cell-depleted T cells, or PBMCs came the material, which was cDNA or gDNA.

Produced via immunoSEQ multiplex PCR; TCRdb's table is partial and in-frame only. This sample has 150,000 to 200,000 clones, with around 83% found just once. Across fewer than 25 US areas, participants ranged in age from roughly 18 to 95 years. The CDR3 extends over 17 amino acids. The germline gives CDR1 WSHSY, CDR2 SAAADI. Trimming stripped 0 bases from V and 3 bases from J, with 16 bases between. V and J are TRBV10-2 and TRBJ2-3; perhaps TRBD2 as D (5 bases). The sample comprised PBMCs or T cells enriched from blood (not recorded which). The source of this sequence is a woman between 40 and 50 years old in a cohort exposed to, infected with or recovered from COVID-19 (not recorded which). Written as DNA, the CDR3 is TGCGCCAGCAGTGAGTCGACTCGGGGTGTCGGAACAGATACGCAGTATTTT. This encodes CASSESTRGVGTDTQYF.